This T cell receptor beta chain came from a study of blood T cell repertoires in COVID-19. Whole-study context: T cells, B-cell-depleted T cells, or PBMCs provided the cDNA or gDNA that served as material.

Profiling relied on immunoSEQ multiplex PCR, and the TCRdb table lists in-frame clones only, not all of them. This table holds more than 45,000 clones, 85% to 90% found once. In germline, CDR1 is MNHNY, CDR2 SVGAGI (reference sequence). Trimming cost V 5 bases and J 1 base, with 17 bases left between them. This CDR3 comprises 17 residues. This chain uses TRBV6-6 with TRBJ2-2; tentatively, D is TRBD2 (6 bases). The specimen was peripheral blood. The sequence was collected from a human donor in a cohort sampled during active COVID-19. This CDR3 reads CASSPHRSGGNTGELFF. The CDR3 bases are TGTGCCAGCAGTCCCCACCGATCCGGGGGGAACACCGGGGAGCTGTTTTTT.